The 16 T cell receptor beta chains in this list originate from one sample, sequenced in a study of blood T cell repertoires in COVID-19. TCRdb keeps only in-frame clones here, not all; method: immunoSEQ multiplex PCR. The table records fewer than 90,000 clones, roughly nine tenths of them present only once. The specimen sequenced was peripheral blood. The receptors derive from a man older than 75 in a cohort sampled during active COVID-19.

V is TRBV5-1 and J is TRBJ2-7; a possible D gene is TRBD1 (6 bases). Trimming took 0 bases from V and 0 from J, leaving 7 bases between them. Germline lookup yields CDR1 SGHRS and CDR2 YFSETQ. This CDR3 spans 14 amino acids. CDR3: CASSLGQDSYEQYV. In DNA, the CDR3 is TGCGCCAGCAGCTTGGGACAGGACTCCTACGAGCAGTACGTC.

The CDR3, as DNA: TGTGCCAGCAGTTTTCAAGGGGGAAACCGCGAAAAACTGTTTTTT. Translating gives CASSFQGGNREKLFF. This rearrangement joins TRBV28 to TRBJ1-4, with TRBD1 as a possible D gene (6 bases). From germline, CDR1 is MDHEN and CDR2 SYDVKM. The length of the CDR3 is 15 residues. V was clipped by 3 bases and J by 8 bases, with 16 bases between them.

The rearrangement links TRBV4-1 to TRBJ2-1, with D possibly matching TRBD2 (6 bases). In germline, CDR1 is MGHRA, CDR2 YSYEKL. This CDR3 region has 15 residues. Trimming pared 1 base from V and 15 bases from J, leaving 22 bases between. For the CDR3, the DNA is TGCGCCAGCAGCCAAGGGACAACTAGCCCAGCTACCCCGTTCTTC. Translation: CASSQGTTSPATPFF.

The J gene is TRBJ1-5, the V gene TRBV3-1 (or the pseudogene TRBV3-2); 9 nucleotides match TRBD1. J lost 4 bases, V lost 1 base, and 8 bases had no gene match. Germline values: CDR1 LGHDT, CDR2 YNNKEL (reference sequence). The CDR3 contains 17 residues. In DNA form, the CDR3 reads TGTGCCAGCAGCCAAGGTACTTCCGGGACAGGGAATCAGCCCCAGCATTTT. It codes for CASSQGTSGTGNQPQHF.

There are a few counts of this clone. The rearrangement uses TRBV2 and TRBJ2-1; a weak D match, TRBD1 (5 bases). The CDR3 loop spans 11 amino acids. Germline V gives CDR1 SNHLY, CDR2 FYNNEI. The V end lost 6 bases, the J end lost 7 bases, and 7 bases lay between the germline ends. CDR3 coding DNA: TGTGCCAGCAGGCAGGGTAATGAGCAGTTCTTC. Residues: CASRQGNEQFF.

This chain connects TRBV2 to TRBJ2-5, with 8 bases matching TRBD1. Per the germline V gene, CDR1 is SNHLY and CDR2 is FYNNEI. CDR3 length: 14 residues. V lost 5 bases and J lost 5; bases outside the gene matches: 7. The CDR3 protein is CASSLQGGDETQYF. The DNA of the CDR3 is TGTGCCAGCAGTTTACAGGGGGGTGATGAGACCCAGTACTTC.

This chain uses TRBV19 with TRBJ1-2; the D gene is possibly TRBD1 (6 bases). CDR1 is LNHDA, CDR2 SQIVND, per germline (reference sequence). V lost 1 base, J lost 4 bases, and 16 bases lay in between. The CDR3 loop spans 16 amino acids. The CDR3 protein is CASSIAGTKNLYGYTF. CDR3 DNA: TGTGCCAGTAGTATAGCCGGGACAAAGAACCTCTATGGCTACACCTTC.

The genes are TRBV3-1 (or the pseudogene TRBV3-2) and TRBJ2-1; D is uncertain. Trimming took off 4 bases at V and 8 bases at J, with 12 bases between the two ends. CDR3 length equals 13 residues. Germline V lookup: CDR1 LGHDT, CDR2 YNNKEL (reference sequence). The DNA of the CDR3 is TGTGCCAGCAGCCCTACCGGTATCGATGAGCAGTTCTTC. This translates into CASSPTGIDEQFF.

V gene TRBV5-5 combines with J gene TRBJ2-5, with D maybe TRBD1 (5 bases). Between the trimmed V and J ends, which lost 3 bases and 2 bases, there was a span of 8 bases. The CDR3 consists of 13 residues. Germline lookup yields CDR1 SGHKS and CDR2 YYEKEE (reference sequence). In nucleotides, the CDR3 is TGTGCCAGCAGCTCCCAGGGACAAGAGACCCAGTACTTC. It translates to CASSSQGQETQYF.

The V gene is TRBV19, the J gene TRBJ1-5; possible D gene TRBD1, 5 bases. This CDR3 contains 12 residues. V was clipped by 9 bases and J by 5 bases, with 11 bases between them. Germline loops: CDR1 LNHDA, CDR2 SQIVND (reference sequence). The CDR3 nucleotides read TGTGCCAGCAACGGGGGAGATCAGCCCCAGCATTTT. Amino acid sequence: CASNGGDQPQHF. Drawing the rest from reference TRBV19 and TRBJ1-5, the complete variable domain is DGGITQSPKYLFRKEGQNVTLSCEQNLNHDAMYWYRQDPGQGLRLIYYSQIVNDFQKGDIAEGYSVSREKKESFPLTVTSAQKNPTAFYLCASNGGDQPQHFGDGTRLSIL.

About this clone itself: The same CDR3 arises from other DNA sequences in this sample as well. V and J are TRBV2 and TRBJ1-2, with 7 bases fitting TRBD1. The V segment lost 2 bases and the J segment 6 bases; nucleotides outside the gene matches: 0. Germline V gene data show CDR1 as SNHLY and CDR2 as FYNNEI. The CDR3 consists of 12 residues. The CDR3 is CASSETGDGYTF. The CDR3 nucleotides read TGTGCCAGCAGTGAAACAGGGGATGGCTACACCTTC.

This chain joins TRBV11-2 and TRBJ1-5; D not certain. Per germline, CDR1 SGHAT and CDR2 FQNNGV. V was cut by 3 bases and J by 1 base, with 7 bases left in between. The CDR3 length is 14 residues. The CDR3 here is CASSFRGSNQPQHF. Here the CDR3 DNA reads TGTGCCAGCAGCTTTCGGGGAAGCAATCAGCCCCAGCATTTT.

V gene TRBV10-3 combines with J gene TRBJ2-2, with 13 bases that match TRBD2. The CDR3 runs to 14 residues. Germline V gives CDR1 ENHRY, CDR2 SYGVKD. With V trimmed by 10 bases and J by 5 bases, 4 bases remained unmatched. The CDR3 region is CATRLAGGTGELFF. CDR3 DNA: TGTGCCACCAGACTAGCGGGGGGAACCGGGGAGCTGTTTTTT.

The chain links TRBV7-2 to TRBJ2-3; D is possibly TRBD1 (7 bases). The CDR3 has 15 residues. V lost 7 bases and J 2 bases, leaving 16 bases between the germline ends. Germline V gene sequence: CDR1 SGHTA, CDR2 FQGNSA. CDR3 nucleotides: TGTGCCAGCACCCAGGGGGGCGGGGTCACAGATACGCAGTATTTT. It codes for CASTQGGGVTDTQYF.

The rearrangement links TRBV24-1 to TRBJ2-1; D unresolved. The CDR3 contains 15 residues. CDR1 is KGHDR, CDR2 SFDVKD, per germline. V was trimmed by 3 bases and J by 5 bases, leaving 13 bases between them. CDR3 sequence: CATSDPRSLNNEQFF. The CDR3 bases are TGTGCCACCAGTGATCCGCGGTCTCTCAACAATGAGCAGTTCTTC.

The CDR3 loop reads CASSQSRDYTTDTQYF. The CDR3 region has the DNA TGTGCCAGCAGCCAGTCCCGGGACTACACAACAGATACGCAGTATTTT. V usage is TRBV4-2 and J usage is TRBJ2-3; 7 bases map to TRBD2. The CDR3 totals 16 residues. Germline V gene data show CDR1 as LGHNA and CDR2 as YNFKEQ. V lost 3 bases and J lost 3; bases outside the gene matches: 9.